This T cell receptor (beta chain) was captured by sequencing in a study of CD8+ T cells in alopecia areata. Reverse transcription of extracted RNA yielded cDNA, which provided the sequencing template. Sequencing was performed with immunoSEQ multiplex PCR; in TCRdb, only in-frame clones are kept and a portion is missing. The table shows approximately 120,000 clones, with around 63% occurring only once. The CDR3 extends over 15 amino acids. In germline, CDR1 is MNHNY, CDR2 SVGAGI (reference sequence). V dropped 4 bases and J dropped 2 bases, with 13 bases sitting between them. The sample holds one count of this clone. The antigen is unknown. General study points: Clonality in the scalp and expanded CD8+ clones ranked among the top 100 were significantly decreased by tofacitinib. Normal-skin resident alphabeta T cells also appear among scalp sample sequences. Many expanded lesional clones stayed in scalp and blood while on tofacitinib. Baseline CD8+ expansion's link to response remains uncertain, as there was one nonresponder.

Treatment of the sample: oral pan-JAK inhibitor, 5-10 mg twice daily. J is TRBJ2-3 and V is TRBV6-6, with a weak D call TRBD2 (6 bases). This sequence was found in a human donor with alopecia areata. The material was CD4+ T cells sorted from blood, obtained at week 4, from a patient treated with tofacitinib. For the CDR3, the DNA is TGTGCCAGCAGTTGGGACTCCCGGAACACAGATACGCAGTATTTT. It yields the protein CASSWDSRNTDTQYF.